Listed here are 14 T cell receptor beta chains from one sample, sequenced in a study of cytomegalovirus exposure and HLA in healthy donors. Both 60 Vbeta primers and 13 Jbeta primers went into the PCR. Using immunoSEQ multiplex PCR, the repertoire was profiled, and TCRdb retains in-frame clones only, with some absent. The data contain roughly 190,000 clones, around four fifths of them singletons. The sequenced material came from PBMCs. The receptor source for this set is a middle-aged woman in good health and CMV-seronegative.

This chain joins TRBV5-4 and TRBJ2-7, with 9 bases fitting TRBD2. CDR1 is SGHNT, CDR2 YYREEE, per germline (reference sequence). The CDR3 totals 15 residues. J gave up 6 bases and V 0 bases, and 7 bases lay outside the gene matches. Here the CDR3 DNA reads TGTGCCAGCAGCTTGGTTAGCGGGAGAAACTCCGAGCAGTACTTC. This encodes CASSLVSGRNSEQYF.

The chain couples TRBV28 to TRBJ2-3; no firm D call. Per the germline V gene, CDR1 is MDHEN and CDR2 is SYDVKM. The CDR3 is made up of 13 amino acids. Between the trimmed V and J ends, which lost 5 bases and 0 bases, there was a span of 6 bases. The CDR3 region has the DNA TGTGCCAGCAGTCCCCCTAGCACAGATACGCAGTATTTT. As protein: CASSPPSTDTQYF.

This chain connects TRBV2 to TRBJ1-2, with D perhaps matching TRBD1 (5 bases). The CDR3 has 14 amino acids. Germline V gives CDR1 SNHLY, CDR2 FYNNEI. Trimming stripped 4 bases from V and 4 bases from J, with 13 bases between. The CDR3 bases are TGTGCCAGCAGTGCCAGGGTACTGGTCTATGGCTACACCTTC. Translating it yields CASSARVLVYGYTF.

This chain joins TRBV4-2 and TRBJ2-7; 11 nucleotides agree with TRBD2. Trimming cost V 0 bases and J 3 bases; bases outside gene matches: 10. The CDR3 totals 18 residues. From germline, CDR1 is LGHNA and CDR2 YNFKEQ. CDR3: CASSQDLTSGNLVYEQYV. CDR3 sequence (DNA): TGTGCCAGCAGCCAAGATTTGACTAGCGGGAATCTGGTCTACGAGCAGTACGTC.

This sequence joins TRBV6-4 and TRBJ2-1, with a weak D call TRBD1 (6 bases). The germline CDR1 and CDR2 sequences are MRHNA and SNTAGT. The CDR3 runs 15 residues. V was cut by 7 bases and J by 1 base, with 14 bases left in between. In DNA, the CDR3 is TGTGCCAGCACGAGGGAAGGGGGTTCCTACAATGAGCAGTTCTTC. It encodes CASTREGGSYNEQFF.

The CDR3 is CASSYSAATTAGYTF. In DNA, the CDR3 is TGTGCCAGCAGTTACTCTGCGGCCACGACAGCAGGCTACACCTTC. The chain employs TRBV6-5 and TRBJ1-2; D may be TRBD1 (5 bases). CDR3 length: 15 residues. V was pared by 0 bases and J by 8 bases, with 16 bases between. Germline assignment: CDR1 MNHEY and CDR2 SVGAGI.

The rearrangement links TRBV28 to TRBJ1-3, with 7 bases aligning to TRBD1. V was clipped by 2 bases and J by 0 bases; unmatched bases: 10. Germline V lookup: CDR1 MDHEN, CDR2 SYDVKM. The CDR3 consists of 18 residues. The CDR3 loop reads CASSLQGGQVISGNTIYF. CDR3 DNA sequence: TGTGCCAGCAGTTTACAGGGCGGACAGGTAATCTCTGGAAACACCATATATTTT.

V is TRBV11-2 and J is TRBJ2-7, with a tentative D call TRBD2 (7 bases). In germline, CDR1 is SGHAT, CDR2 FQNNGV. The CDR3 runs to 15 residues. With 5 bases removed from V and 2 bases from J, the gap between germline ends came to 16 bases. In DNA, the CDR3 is TGTGCCAGCAGCCTCTCGAAGGGGGGGGCCTACGAGCAGTACTTC. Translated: CASSLSKGGAYEQYF.

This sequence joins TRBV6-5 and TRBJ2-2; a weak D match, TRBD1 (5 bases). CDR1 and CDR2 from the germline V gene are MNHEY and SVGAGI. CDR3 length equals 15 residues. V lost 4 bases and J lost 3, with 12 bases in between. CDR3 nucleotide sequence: TGTGCCAGCAGTTCAGGGCGGATGGACACCGGGGAGCTGTTTTTT. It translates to CASSSGRMDTGELFF.

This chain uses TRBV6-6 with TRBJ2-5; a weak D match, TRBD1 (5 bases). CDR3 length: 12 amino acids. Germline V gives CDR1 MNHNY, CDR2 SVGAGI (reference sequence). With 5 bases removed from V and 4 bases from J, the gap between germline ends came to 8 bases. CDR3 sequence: CASSQGRETQYF. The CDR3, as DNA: TGTGCCAGCAGTCAGGGCCGAGAGACCCAGTACTTC.

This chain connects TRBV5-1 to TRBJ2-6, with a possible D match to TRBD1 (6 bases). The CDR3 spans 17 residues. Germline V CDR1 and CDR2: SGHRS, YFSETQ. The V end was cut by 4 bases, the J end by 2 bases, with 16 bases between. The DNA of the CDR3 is TGCGCCAGCAGCCGGGCCAGGGGCTCCCCTGGGGCCAACGTCCTGACTTTC. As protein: CASSRARGSPGANVLTF.

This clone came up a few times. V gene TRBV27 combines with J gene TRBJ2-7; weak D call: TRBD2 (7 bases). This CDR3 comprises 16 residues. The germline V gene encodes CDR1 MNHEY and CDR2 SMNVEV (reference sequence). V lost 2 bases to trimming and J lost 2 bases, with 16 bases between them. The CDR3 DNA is TGTGCCAGCAGTTTAGGTCGGGGGGCGTGGACCTACGAGCAGTACTTC. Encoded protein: CASSLGRGAWTYEQYF.

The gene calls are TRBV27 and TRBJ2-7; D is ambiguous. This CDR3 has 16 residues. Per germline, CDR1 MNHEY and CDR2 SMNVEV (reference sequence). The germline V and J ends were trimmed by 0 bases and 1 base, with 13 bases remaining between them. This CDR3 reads CASSLSQSLSSYEQYF. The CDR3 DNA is TGTGCCAGCAGTTTATCGCAGTCCCTCTCGTCCTACGAGCAGTACTTC.

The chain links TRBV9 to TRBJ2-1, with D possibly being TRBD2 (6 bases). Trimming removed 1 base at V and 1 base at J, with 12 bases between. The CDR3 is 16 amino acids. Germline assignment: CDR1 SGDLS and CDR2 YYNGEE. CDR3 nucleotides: TGTGCCAGCAGCGTAAGGGGCGGGACGTCCTACAATGAGCAGTTCTTC. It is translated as CASSVRGGTSYNEQFF.